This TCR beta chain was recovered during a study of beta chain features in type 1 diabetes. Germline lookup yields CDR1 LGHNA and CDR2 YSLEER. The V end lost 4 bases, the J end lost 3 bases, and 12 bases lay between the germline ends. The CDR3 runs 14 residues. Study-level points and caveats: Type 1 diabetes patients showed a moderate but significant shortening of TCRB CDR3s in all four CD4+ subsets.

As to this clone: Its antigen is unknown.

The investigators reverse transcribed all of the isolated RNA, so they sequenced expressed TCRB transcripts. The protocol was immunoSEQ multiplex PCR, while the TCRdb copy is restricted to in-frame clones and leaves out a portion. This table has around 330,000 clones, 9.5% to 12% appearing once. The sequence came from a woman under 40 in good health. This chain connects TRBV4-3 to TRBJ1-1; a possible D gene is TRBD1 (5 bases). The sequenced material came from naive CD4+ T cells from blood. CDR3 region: CASSRMTGDTEAFF. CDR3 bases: TGCGCCAGCAGCCGAATGACGGGGGACACTGAAGCTTTCTTT.